One sample yielded the 18 T cell receptor beta chains listed below, sequenced in a study of CD8+ T cells in alopecia areata. RNA was isolated and reverse transcribed to cDNA, the sequencing template. The assay was immunoSEQ multiplex PCR, and TCRdb's table has in-frame clones only and misses some. The sample carries about 150,000 clones, 40% to 65% recorded once. The input for sequencing was CD8+ T cells sorted from blood, taken at week 0. The receptors shown here come from a human donor with alopecia areata.

With respect to this clone: One base separates it from a far larger clone, so it is likely a read error. The sample holds other DNA sequences that translate to the same CDR3. The chain combines TRBV5-5 with TRBJ1-2; a weak D match, TRBD1 (5 bases). Trimming removed 4 bases at V and 2 bases at J, with 12 bases between. CDR1 SGHKS and CDR2 YYEKEE come from the germline V gene (reference sequence). There are 14 residues in the CDR3. The CDR3 coding sequence is TGTGCCAGCAGCCAAGACAGAAACAACTATGGCTACACCTTC. Protein: CASSQDRNNYGYTF.

The V and J genes are TRBV9 and TRBJ2-3, with D tentatively TRBD2 (5 bases). Germline V gives CDR1 SGDLS, CDR2 YYNGEE. With 2 bases removed from V and 4 bases from J, the gap between germline ends came to 14 bases. The CDR3 contains 15 residues. CDR3 nucleotide sequence: TGTGCCAGCAGCGTCGAGGGTTTTAGTGCAGATACGCAGTATTTT. Protein product: CASSVEGFSADTQYF.

Worth noting for this clone: Distinct nucleotide sequences in the sample also encode this CDR3. This chain links TRBV29-1 with TRBJ2-1; D is unclear. Deletions cut 5 bases from V and 5 bases from J, with 4 bases between. Germline V CDR1 and CDR2: SQVTM, ANQGSEA. The length of the CDR3 is 10 residues. The CDR3 loop reads CSVLHNEQFF. CDR3 in DNA: TGCAGCGTTCTCCACAATGAGCAGTTCTTC.

The rearrangement links TRBV29-1 to TRBJ2-5; no clear D gene. The CDR3 spans 11 residues. V lost 3 bases, J lost 14 bases, and 16 bases lay in between. The V gene's germline CDR1 is SQVTM and CDR2 ANQGSEA. CDR3 DNA sequence: TGCAGCGTTGAGGAGTTTATGGCCCTTTACTTC. Translation: CSVEEFMALYF.

This clone appeared once. The V call is TRBV10-3, the J call TRBJ2-5, with D tentatively TRBD1 or TRBD2 (5 bases each). Trimming shortened V by 2 bases and J by 5 bases, and 18 bases separated the two germline ends. The CDR3 consists of 16 residues. Germline V gives CDR1 ENHRY, CDR2 SYGVKD. This chain's CDR3 is CAISETHYRRGETQYF. For the CDR3, the DNA is TGTGCCATCAGTGAGACCCATTACAGGAGAGGGGAGACCCAGTACTTC.

The chain recombines TRBV4-3 with TRBJ2-3; 9 bases fit TRBD2. Germline V lookup: CDR1 LGHNA, CDR2 YSLEER. Trimming took 0 bases from V and 2 from J; bases not matched to a gene: 6. There are 17 residues in the CDR3. CDR3 sequence: CASSQDGSGGPTDTQYF. The CDR3 DNA reads TGCGCCAGCAGCCAAGATGGTAGCGGGGGCCCCACAGATACGCAGTATTTT.

The V and J genes are TRBV2 and TRBJ2-1; D is perhaps TRBD1 (5 bases). V was cut by 2 bases and J by 8 bases, with 10 bases left in between. Germline V gene data show CDR1 as SNHLY and CDR2 as FYNNEI. The CDR3 has 13 amino acids. This CDR3 reads CASSERRAYEQFF. CDR3 DNA: TGTGCCAGCAGTGAACGCAGGGCCTATGAGCAGTTCTTC. Filled out from reference TRBV2 and TRBJ2-1, the complete variable domain reads EPEVTQTPSHQVTQMGQEVILRCVPISNHLYFYWYRQILGQKVEFLVSFYNNEISEKSEIFDDQFSVERPDGSNFTLKIRSTKLEDSAMYFCASSERRAYEQFFGPGTRLTVL.

This chain joins TRBV27 and TRBJ1-2, with D possibly matching TRBD1 (6 bases). Germline-derived CDR1 and CDR2 are MNHEY and SMNVEV (reference sequence). CDR3 length: 15 amino acids. V lost 10 bases and J 8 bases, leaving 26 bases between the germline ends. CDR3 nucleotides: TGTGCCACCAAGTTTACGGTGGGGGCACCACTGGGCTACACCTTC. It is translated as CATKFTVGAPLGYTF.

The chain links TRBV6-5 to TRBJ2-1, with 8 positions matching TRBD2. Trimming cost V 3 bases and J 8 bases; bases outside gene matches: 3. CDR1 and CDR2 from the germline V gene are MNHEY and SVGAGI. The CDR3 runs 13 residues. The CDR3 loop is CASSYRLAHEQFF. CDR3 nucleotide sequence: TGTGCCAGCAGTTATCGACTAGCGCATGAGCAGTTCTTC.

This clone was seen a handful of times. The chain carries TRBV30 and TRBJ2-1, with 8 bases identical to TRBD2. V was pared by 5 bases and J by 8 bases, with 11 bases of the junction left unmatched. The CDR3 is made up of 14 amino acids. Germline-derived CDR1 and CDR2 are GTSNPN and SVGIG (reference sequence). Here the CDR3 DNA reads TGTGCCTGGGCCCGCGGGGGGCCGAGGGATGAGCAGTTCTTC. Amino acid sequence: CAWARGGPRDEQFF. Variable domain in full (rest from reference TRBV30 and TRBJ2-1): SQTIHQWPATLVQPVGSPLSLECTVEGTSNPNLYWYRQAAGRGLQLLFYSVGIGQISSEVPQNLSASRPQDRQFILSSKKLLLSDSGFYLCAWARGGPRDEQFFGPGTRLTVL.

This chain uses TRBV2 with TRBJ2-5; the D gene is possibly TRBD2 (5 bases). V was trimmed by 1 base and J by 5 bases, leaving 14 bases between them. The CDR3 extends over 15 amino acids. From germline, CDR1 is SNHLY and CDR2 FYNNEI. The CDR3 bases are TGTGCCAGCAGTGAAGGGGATACTAGTAGGGAGACCCAGTACTTC. This sequence encodes CASSEGDTSRETQYF.

The chain carries TRBV11-2 and TRBJ2-1; the match to TRBD2 covers 9 bases. The CDR3 has 15 amino acids. The junction had 3 bases not matched to a gene; V was cut back by 0 bases and J by 6 bases. Germline V gene data show CDR1 as SGHAT and CDR2 as FQNNGV. CDR3 DNA: TGTGCCAGCAGCTTAGATGCGGGGGGGCTCAATGAGCAGTTCTTC. This sequence encodes CASSLDAGGLNEQFF.

The genes are TRBV4-3 and TRBJ1-3; 7 nucleotides agree with TRBD1. The ends lost 1 base at V and 2 bases at J; junction bases unmatched: 5. CDR1 and CDR2 from the germline V gene are LGHNA and YSLEER. The CDR3 runs 16 residues. The CDR3 bases are TGCGCCAGCAGCCAAGTGATCGACAGGGCTGGAAACACCATATATTTT. Amino acids: CASSQVIDRAGNTIYF.

The chain carries TRBV27 and TRBJ1-1, with unresolved D. The CDR3 has 15 amino acids. The V gene lost 0 bases and the J gene lost 4 bases, with 12 bases spanning the gap. Per germline, CDR1 MNHEY and CDR2 SMNVEV (reference sequence). CDR3 nucleotides: TGTGCCAGCAGTTTATCGGTAGGGTCCTCCACTGAAGCTTTCTTT. Translation: CASSLSVGSSTEAFF.

The genes are TRBV19 and TRBJ1-1; tentative D call: TRBD1 (5 bases). Germline CDR1 LNHDA, CDR2 SQIVND (reference sequence). The CDR3 loop spans 15 amino acids. Trimming shortened V by 4 bases and J by 3 bases, and 15 bases separated the two germline ends. DNA of the CDR3: TGTGCCAGTAGTACGGCTCAGGGAGGGGACACTGAAGCTTTCTTT. It translates to CASSTAQGGDTEAFF.

The chain joins TRBV2 to TRBJ2-5, with D possibly called TRBD1 or TRBD2 (5 bases each). CDR3 length: 13 residues. The V end was cut by 4 bases, the J end by 5 bases, with 11 bases between. Germline CDR1 reads SNHLY; CDR2 reads FYNNEI. The CDR3 DNA follows: TGTGCCAGCAGTGGTCAAAGGGACGAGACCCAGTACTTC. Translation gives CASSGQRDETQYF. The full variable domain, rest sourced from reference TRBV2 and TRBJ2-5, is EPEVTQTPSHQVTQMGQEVILRCVPISNHLYFYWYRQILGQKVEFLVSFYNNEISEKSEIFDDQFSVERPDGSNFTLKIRSTKLEDSAMYFCASSGQRDETQYFGPGTRLLVL.

A few counts support this clone. The chain combines TRBV30 with TRBJ1-2, with TRBD1 identical over 7 bases. Germline-derived CDR1 and CDR2 are GTSNPN and SVGIG (reference sequence). V shed 1 base, J shed 9 bases, and the junction held 2 bases outside the gene matches. The CDR3 runs 11 residues. The chain's CDR3 is CAWSEGASYTF. Here the CDR3 DNA reads TGTGCCTGGAGTGAGGGGGCGAGCTACACCTTC.

The chain combines TRBV7-3 with TRBJ2-7; D uncertain. CDR1 SGHTA and CDR2 FQGTGA come from the germline V gene. The CDR3 totals 13 residues. Deletions cut 5 bases from V and 5 bases from J, with 13 bases between. The CDR3 sequence: CASSVGPRNEQYF. CDR3 nucleotide sequence: TGTGCCAGCAGCGTGGGCCCGCGGAACGAGCAGTACTTC.